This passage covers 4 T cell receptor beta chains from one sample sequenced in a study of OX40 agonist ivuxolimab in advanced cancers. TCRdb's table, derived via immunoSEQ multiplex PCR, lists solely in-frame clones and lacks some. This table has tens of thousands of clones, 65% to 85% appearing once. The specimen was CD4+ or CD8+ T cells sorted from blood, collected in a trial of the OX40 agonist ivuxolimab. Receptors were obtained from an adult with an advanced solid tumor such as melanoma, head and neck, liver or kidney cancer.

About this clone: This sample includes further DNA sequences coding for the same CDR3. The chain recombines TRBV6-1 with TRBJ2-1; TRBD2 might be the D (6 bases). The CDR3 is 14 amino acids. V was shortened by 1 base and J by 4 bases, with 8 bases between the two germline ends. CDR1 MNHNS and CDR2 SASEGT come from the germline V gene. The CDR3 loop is CASSEVAGYNEQFF. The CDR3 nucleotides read TGTGCCAGCAGTGAAGTGGCGGGGTACAATGAGCAGTTCTTC.

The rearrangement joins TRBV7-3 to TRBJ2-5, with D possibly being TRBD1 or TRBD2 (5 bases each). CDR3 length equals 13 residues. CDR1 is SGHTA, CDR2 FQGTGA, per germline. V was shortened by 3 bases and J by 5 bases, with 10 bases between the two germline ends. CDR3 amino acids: CASSFREGETQYF. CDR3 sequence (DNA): TGTGCCAGCAGCTTTCGCGAGGGGGAGACCCAGTACTTC.

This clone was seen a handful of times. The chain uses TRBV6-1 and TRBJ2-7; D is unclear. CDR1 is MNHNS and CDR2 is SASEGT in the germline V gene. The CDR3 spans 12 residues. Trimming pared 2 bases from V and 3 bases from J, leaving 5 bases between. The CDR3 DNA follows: TGTGCCAGCAGTGAACACAGCTACGAGCAGTACTTC. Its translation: CASSEHSYEQYF.

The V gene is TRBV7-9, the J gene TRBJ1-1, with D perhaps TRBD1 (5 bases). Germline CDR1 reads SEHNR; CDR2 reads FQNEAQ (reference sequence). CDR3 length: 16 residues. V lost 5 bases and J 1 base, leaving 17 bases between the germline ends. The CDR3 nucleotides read TGTGCCAGCAGCCAAGGGGTCAAGACAGAGAACACTGAAGCTTTCTTT. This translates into CASSQGVKTENTEAFF.